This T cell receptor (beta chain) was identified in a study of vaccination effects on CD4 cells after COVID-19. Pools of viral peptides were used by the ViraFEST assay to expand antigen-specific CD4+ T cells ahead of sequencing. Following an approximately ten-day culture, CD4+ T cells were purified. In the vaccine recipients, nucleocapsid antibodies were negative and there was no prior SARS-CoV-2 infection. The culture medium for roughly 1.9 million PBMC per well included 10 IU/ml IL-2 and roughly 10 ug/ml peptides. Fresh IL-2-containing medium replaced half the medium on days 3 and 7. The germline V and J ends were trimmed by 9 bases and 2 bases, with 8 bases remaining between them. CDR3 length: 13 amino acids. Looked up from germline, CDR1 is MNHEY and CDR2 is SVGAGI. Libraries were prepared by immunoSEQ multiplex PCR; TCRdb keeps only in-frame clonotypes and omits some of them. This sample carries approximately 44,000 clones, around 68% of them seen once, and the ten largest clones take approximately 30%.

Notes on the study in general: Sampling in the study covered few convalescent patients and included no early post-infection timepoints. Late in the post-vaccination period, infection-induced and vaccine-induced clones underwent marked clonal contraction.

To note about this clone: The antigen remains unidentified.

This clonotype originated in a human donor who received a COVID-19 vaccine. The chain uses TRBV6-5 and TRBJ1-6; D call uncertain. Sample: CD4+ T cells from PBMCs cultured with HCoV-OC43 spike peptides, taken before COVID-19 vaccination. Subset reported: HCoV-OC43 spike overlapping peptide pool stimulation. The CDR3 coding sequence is TGTGCCAGTGGCAAGGCCTATAATTCACCCCTCCACTTT. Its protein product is CASGKAYNSPLHF.